A selection of T cell receptor beta chains follows, all from one sample in a study of T-cell reconstitution after alpha-beta-depleted transplantation in children. TCRdb recomputed calls from the PCR reads with MiXCR, one row per CDR3 protein. The repertoire holds around 92,000 distinct CDR3 sequences, with less than 15% as singletons. The sequenced sample was PBMCs from the stem cell graft donor, obtained from the stem cell graft. Receptors originate from a human donor who donated a stem cell graft to a child with inherited bone marrow failure. CDR3s include the opening cysteine and the closing phenylalanine or tryptophan. The D gene is left open where the match is weak. Clone size is shown for a subset of rows, as once, few, many or a class of expanded clone.

D,V,J,size,DNA,CDR3
NA,TRBV7-2,TRBJ2-7,NA,TGTGCCAGCAGCCAGGGGGGAGCAGGTCCCCAGCAGTACTTC,CASSQGGAGPQQYF
NA,TRBV6-2/TRBV6-3,TRBJ1-5,many,TGTGCCAGCAGTTACTCAATCAAAGAAGGAGGGGCGAATGACAATCAGCCCCATCATTTT,CASSYSIKEGGANDNQPHHF
NA,TRBV20-1,TRBJ1-6,many,TGCAGTGCTAGGATGGAAATCTCCTATAATTCACCCCTCCACTTT,CSARMEISYNSPLHF
NA,TRBV7-2,TRBJ1-5,many,TGTGCCAGCAGTACAACGCGGGATCAGCCCCAGCATTTT,CASSTTRDQPQHF
NA,TRBV6-2/TRBV6-3,TRBJ1-1,many,TGTGCCAGCAGGTTGAAAATGAACACTGAAGCTTTCTTT,CASRLKMNTEAFF
NA,TRBV6-5,TRBJ1-2,many,TGTGCCAGCAGTTCCAGGGGACTTGGGAGAGGCTACACCTTC,CASSSRGLGRGYTF
TRBD1,TRBV9,TRBJ1-2,many,TGTGCCAGCAGCGTAGGAGGGGGCCGGAACTATGGCTACACCTTC,CASSVGGGRNYGYTF
NA,TRBV29-1,TRBJ1-2,few,TGCAGCGCGTCAGGGGACACCTATGGCTACACCTTC,CSASGDTYGYTF
NA,TRBV7-8,TRBJ2-3,many,TGTGCCGGGGGATCGTTAGCTCGGGGGAGAGATACGCAGTATTTT,CAGGSLARGRDTQYF
TRBD1,TRBV4-2,TRBJ2-1,few,TGTGCCAGCAGCCAGGGCATCGGACAGGGGTCCTACAATGAGCAGTTCTTC,CASSQGIGQGSYNEQFF
NA,TRBV3-1,TRBJ2-1,many,TGTGCCAGCAGCCAGACAGGGGAGGGGAATGAGCAGTTCTTC,CASSQTGEGNEQFF
NA,TRBV4-1,TRBJ2-2,many,TGCGCCAGCAGCCAAAAGCGGCACGGGGAGCTGTTTTTT,CASSQKRHGELFF
NA,TRBV7-9,TRBJ2-3,NA,TGTGCCAGCAGCCCGACAGGAGGAGATACGCAGTATTTT,CASSPTGGDTQYF
NA,TRBV7-9,TRBJ2-3,many,TGTGCCAGCAGCTTACTGGGACGGGTAGATACGCAGTATTTT,CASSLLGRVDTQYF
TRBD1,TRBV7-7,TRBJ1-1,few,TGTGCCAGCAGCGCCCTGGACAGGGGAGGAGCTTTCTTT,CASSALDRGGAFF
NA,TRBV12-3/TRBV12-4,TRBJ1-4,many,TGTGCCAGCAGTTTAGTCGCAGGGTCTAATGAAAAACTGTTTTTT,CASSLVAGSNEKLFF
NA,TRBV12-3/TRBV12-4,TRBJ1-2,many,TGTGCCAGCAGCCGCGAGGGGGGGAACTATGGCTACACCTTC,CASSREGGNYGYTF
NA,TRBV5-1,TRBJ2-7,many,TGTGCCAGCAGCTTGGAGGGTTACGAGCAGTACTTC,CASSLEGYEQYF
TRBD2,TRBV7-3,TRBJ2-1,NA,TGTGCCAGCAGCTCTCTAGCGGGAGAGGAGCAGTTCTTC,CASSSLAGEEQFF